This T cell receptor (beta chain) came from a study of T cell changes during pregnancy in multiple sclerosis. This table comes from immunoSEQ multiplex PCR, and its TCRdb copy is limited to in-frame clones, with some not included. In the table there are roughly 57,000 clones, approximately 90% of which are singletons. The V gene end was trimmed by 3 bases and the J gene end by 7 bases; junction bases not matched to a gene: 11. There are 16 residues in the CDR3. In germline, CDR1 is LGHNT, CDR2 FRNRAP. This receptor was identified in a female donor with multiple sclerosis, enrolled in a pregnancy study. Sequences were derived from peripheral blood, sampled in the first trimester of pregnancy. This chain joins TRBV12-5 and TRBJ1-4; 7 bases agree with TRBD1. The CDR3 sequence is CASGFLVRGQPEKLFF. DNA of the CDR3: TGTGCTAGTGGTTTCCTCGTCCGGGGACAGCCTGAAAAACTGTTTTTT. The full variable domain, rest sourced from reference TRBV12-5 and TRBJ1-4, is DARVTQTPRHKVTEMGQEVTMRCQPILGHNTVFWYRQTMMQGLELLAYFRNRAPLDDSGMPKDRFSAEMPDATLATLKIQPSEPRDSAVYFCASGFLVRGQPEKLFFGSGTQLSVL.